These 25 T cell receptor beta chains came from one sample sequenced in a study of blood T cells in healthy people across ages (dated by TCRdb to between 2014 and 2017). The library relied on 5' RACE. Sequencing was carried out with an Illumina HiSeq 2500. The second PCR ran for roughly 7 to 12 cycles and used a J-beta primer mix along with a sample-barcoded 5' primer. TCRdb redid the processing of the public reads, applying fastp at Q25 and MiXCR, and retained in-frame beta chains. Every CDR3 protein is listed once, alongside the most common genes and DNA of its rows. The sample profile shows around 780,000 distinct CDR3 sequences; roughly 26% of them were found once. 2.5% to 3.5% of the sample goes to the ten largest clones. The same specimen was also included in a second study, on T cells of mothers and their children.

The material sequenced was blood. The source is a boy younger than 18 in good health.

J is TRBJ2-5 and V is TRBV25-1, with D perhaps matching TRBD2 (6 bases). The DNA end favors TRBJ2-1, so the J call may be wrong. Germline V gene sequence: CDR1 MGHDK, CDR2 SYGVNS. The CDR3 spans 14 residues. DNA for the CDR3: TGTGCCAGCAGTGAGGTCGGTAGCGGCAATGAGCAGTTCTTC. It encodes CASSEVGSGNEQFF.

This clonotype was picked up a small number of times. This sequence joins TRBV20-1 and TRBJ1-1; tentative D call: TRBD1 (5 bases). V lost 5 bases and J 1 base, leaving 11 bases between the germline ends. The CDR3 length is 13 residues. The germline V gene has CDR1 DFQATT and CDR2 SNEGSKA (reference sequence). CDR3 in DNA: TGCAGTGCTCCCTCTGACAGGAACACTGAAGCTTTCTTT. Translating it yields CSAPSDRNTEAFF.

This chain connects TRBV12-5 to TRBJ1-6, with D possibly being TRBD1 (5 bases). This CDR3 has 17 amino acids. Trimming left V 0 bases short and J 7 bases short, with 16 bases between. From germline, CDR1 is LGHNT and CDR2 FRNRAP. Here the CDR3 reads CASGLVRDALGNSPLHF. CDR3 DNA sequence: TGTGCTAGTGGTTTGGTACGGGACGCCTTGGGGAATTCACCCCTCCACTTT.

This clonotype was detected only a few times. The gene calls are TRBV28 and TRBJ2-3; TRBD1 is a possible D gene (6 bases). CDR1 MDHEN and CDR2 SYDVKM come from the germline V gene. This CDR3 has 14 residues. The ends were cut back, 6 bases at V and 0 bases at J, with 10 bases in the middle. The CDR3 DNA sequence: TGTGCCAGCAGCCGACAGGCTAGCACAGATACGCAGTATTTT. It specifies CASSRQASTDTQYF.

This clonotype was observed a handful of times. The rearrangement joins TRBV2 to TRBJ2-5; no clear D gene. The J call could be wrong; TRBJ2-1 is a better fit for the DNA end. The CDR3 length is 15 residues. Per the germline V gene, CDR1 is SNHLY and CDR2 is FYNNEI. DNA of the CDR3: TGTGCCAGCAGTCCCCCAGCCGGTGGGCACAATGAGCAGTTCTTC. Translated: CASSPPAGGHNEQFF.

The chain couples TRBV28 to TRBJ1-2; a weak D match, TRBD1 (6 bases). The CDR3 spans 14 residues. V dropped 5 bases and J dropped 6 bases, with 16 bases sitting between them. Germline CDR1 MDHEN, CDR2 SYDVKM. The CDR3 reads CASSLWTAVHGYTF. DNA of the CDR3: TGTGCCAGCAGTCTTTGGACAGCGGTCCATGGCTACACCTTC.

The genes are TRBV28 and TRBJ2-7; 13 bases map to TRBD2. V dropped 2 bases and J dropped 0; count of bases not matched to a gene: 10. Germline CDR1 is MDHEN and CDR2 is SYDVKM. CDR3 length: 19 residues. The CDR3 region has the DNA TGTGCCAGCAGTTTAGGGGGACTAGCGGGGCCCCTAAGCTCCTACGAGCAGTACTTC. Residues: CASSLGGLAGPLSSYEQYF.

This clonotype was counted only a few times. The J gene is TRBJ2-5, the V gene TRBV28, with a tentative D call TRBD1 (6 bases). Trimming removed 4 bases from V and 5 bases from J, with 17 bases in between. This CDR3 has 15 residues. In germline, CDR1 is MDHEN, CDR2 SYDVKM. CDR3 sequence: CASSSQGRGVETQYF. The CDR3 nucleotides are TGTGCCAGCAGTTCACAGGGAAGGGGAGTGGAGACCCAGTACTTC.

This clonotype was detected a few times. The chain has TRBV9 and TRBJ2-5; 8 bases align to TRBD2. CDR1 and CDR2 (germline): SGDLS, YYNGEE. The CDR3 runs 14 residues. J was trimmed by 2 bases and V by 3 bases; bases with no gene match: 3. The chain's CDR3 is CASSGGGIQETQYF. CDR3 nucleotides: TGTGCCAGCAGCGGCGGGGGGATTCAAGAGACCCAGTACTTC.

V and J are TRBV29-1 and TRBJ2-1; D is uncertain. Near its end, the DNA agrees better with TRBJ2-7, so the J call may be wrong. From germline, CDR1 is SQVTM and CDR2 ANQGSEA. CDR3 length: 12 amino acids. The CDR3 region has the DNA TGCAGCGTTGACATCGGCAACTACGAGCAGTACTTC. Amino acids: CSVDIGNYEQYF.

The rearrangement links TRBV6-6 to TRBJ2-4; the D is unclear. Germline assignment: CDR1 MNHNY and CDR2 SVGAGI (reference sequence). V lost 6 bases to trimming and J lost 6 bases, with 15 bases between them. This CDR3 comprises 14 residues. CDR3 protein: CASRPEREINIQYF. The DNA for the CDR3 is TGTGCCAGCAGGCCGGAGCGAGAGATAAACATTCAGTACTTC.

The chain joins TRBV7-2 to TRBJ2-1; D remains ambiguous. The CDR3 is made up of 13 amino acids. V lost 5 bases, J lost 8 bases, and 13 bases lay in between. Germline CDR1 and CDR2: SGHTA and FQGNSA. The CDR3 sequence: CASSPGRVDEQFF. The CDR3, as DNA: TGTGCCAGCAGCCCCGGAAGGGTAGATGAGCAGTTCTTC. The variable domain in full, completed from reference TRBV7-2 and TRBJ2-1, reads GAGVSQSPSNKVTEKGKDVELRCDPISGHTALYWYRQSLGQGLEFLIYFQGNSAPDKSGLPSDRFSAERTGGSVSTLTIQRTQQEDSAVYLCASSPGRVDEQFFGPGTRLTVL.

V and J are TRBV6-5 and TRBJ2-4, with D uncertain. Trimming cost V 6 bases and J 0 bases, with 9 bases left between them. This CDR3 has 14 residues. CDR1 is MNHEY, CDR2 SVGAGI, per germline. CDR3 region: CASSSTGAKNIQYF. The DNA of the CDR3 is TGTGCCAGCAGCTCCACTGGAGCCAAAAACATTCAGTACTTC.

A few counts support this clonotype. The chain couples TRBV20-1 to TRBJ2-3; a possible D gene is TRBD2 (6 bases). The CDR3 has 14 amino acids. Germline CDR1 and CDR2: DFQATT and SNEGSKA (reference sequence). Trimming left V 7 bases short and J 0 bases short, with 14 bases between. CDR3 region: CSVGGARSTDTQYF. The CDR3 DNA is TGCAGTGTAGGAGGGGCCCGTAGCACAGATACGCAGTATTTT.

The chain couples TRBV25-1 to TRBJ1-2; 9 nucleotides agree with TRBD1. Germline CDR1 is MGHDK and CDR2 is SYGVNS. CDR3 length equals 15 residues. V gave up 3 bases and J gave up 5 bases; unmatched junction bases: 7. The CDR3 bases are TGTGCCAGCAGTGATCCAACAGGGGGCAAGTATGGCTACACCTTC. It is translated as CASSDPTGGKYGYTF.

The chain uses TRBV5-1 and TRBJ1-6, with D possibly matching TRBD1 (6 bases). Trimming removed 0 bases from V and 6 bases from J, with 16 bases in between. Germline-derived CDR1 and CDR2 are SGHRS and YFSETQ. This CDR3 region has 17 residues. The CDR3 coding sequence is TGCGCCAGCAGCTTGGTCCAGGGGACTCCCTCTAATTCACCCCTCCACTTT. This sequence encodes CASSLVQGTPSNSPLHF.

This chain connects TRBV4-1 to TRBJ2-7; unclear D gene. This CDR3 contains 12 residues. Deletions cut 0 bases from V and 6 bases from J, with 6 bases between. Looked up from germline, CDR1 is MGHRA and CDR2 is YSYEKL. Here the CDR3 reads CASSQDYFEQYF. The CDR3 DNA reads TGCGCCAGCAGCCAAGACTATTTCGAGCAGTACTTC.

The chain links TRBV2 to TRBJ2-4; a weak D match, TRBD2 (6 bases). Trimming pared 6 bases from V and 0 bases from J, leaving 21 bases between. The CDR3 runs 18 residues. Germline CDR1 reads SNHLY; CDR2 reads FYNNEI. The CDR3 nucleotides read TGTGCCAGCAGCCCGGACGGATGGGACTTACTAGCCAAAAACATTCAGTACTTC. It translates to CASSPDGWDLLAKNIQYF.

This clonotype was seen only a few times. This rearrangement joins TRBV5-1 to TRBJ2-5; D possibly corresponds to TRBD2 (5 bases). The CDR3 loop spans 14 amino acids. The V gene's germline CDR1 is SGHRS and CDR2 YFSETQ. V lost 5 bases and J 5 bases, leaving 16 bases between the germline ends. CDR3 nucleotides: TGCGCCAGCAGTAGATGGGAGACGGGGGAGACCCAGTACTTC. It yields the protein CASSRWETGETQYF. Complete variable domain (other parts from reference TRBV5-1 and TRBJ2-5): KAGVTQTPRYLIKTRGQQVTLSCSPISGHRSVSWYQQTPGQGLQFLFEYFSETQRNKGNFPGRFSGRQFSNSRSEMNVSTLELGDSALYLCASSRWETGETQYFGPGTRLLVL.

The rearrangement joins TRBV10-3 to TRBJ2-1; possible D gene TRBD2, 6 bases. Looked up from germline, CDR1 is ENHRY and CDR2 is SYGVKD. Trimming pared 4 bases from V and 2 bases from J, leaving 15 bases between. The CDR3 extends over 16 amino acids. As DNA, the CDR3 is TGTGCCATCAGTGGGGCAGGGAGGATTACCTACAATGAGCAGTTCTTC. Its translation is CAISGAGRITYNEQFF.

The V and J genes are TRBV20-1 and TRBJ2-5; 8 bases are shared with TRBD1. The closer fit of TRBJ2-7 to the DNA end suggests the J call may be wrong. CDR3 length: 14 amino acids. Germline values: CDR1 DFQATT, CDR2 SNEGSKA (reference sequence). The CDR3 bases are TGCAGTGCCGGGACAGGAGTCGCAGCCCACGAGCAGTACTTC. This gives the protein CSAGTGVAAHEQYF.

This sequence joins TRBV29-1 and TRBJ1-4; maybe TRBD1 (5 bases). Germline CDR1 reads SQVTM; CDR2 reads ANQGSEA. V was clipped by 5 bases and J by 5 bases, with 12 bases between them. The CDR3 contains 13 residues. CDR3 sequence: CSVRLAGNEKLFF. CDR3 coding DNA: TGCAGCGTTCGGTTGGCAGGGAATGAAAAACTGTTTTTT.

The chain has TRBV7-9 and TRBJ1-3; D gene unclear. Germline CDR1 is SEHNR and CDR2 is FQNEAQ (reference sequence). This CDR3 has 16 residues. V lost 0 bases and J lost 0, with 9 bases in between. The CDR3 sequence: CASSLATGPSGNTIYF. For the CDR3, the DNA is TGTGCCAGCAGCTTAGCTACCGGCCCCTCTGGAAACACCATATATTTT.

There are a few counts of this clonotype. The chain has TRBV7-6 and TRBJ1-6; D not certain. The CDR3 length is 14 residues. Germline V CDR1 and CDR2: SGHVS, FNYEAQ. Between the trimmed V and J ends, which lost 3 bases and 7 bases, there was a span of 10 bases. CDR3 sequence (DNA): TGTGCCAGCAGCTTTCGGGCGGGGAATTCACCCCTCCACTTT. It encodes CASSFRAGNSPLHF. The full variable domain, rest sourced from reference TRBV7-6 and TRBJ1-6, is GAGVSQSPRYKVTKRGQDVALRCDPISGHVSLYWYRQALGQGPEFLTYFNYEAQQDKSGLPNDRFSAERPEGSISTLTIQRTEQRDSAMYRCASSFRAGNSPLHFGNGTRLTVT.

The sample holds a few counts of this clonotype. CDR3 DNA: TGTGCCATCAGTGATACTAGCGGGGGGGTCCAAGAGACCCAGTACTTC. It is translated as CAISDTSGGVQETQYF. The J gene is TRBJ2-5, the V gene TRBV10-3; TRBD2 aligns across 13 bases. V dropped 3 bases and J dropped 1; count of bases not matched to a gene: 2. The length of the CDR3 is 16 residues. Germline V lookup: CDR1 ENHRY, CDR2 SYGVKD.